Presented here are 8 T cell receptor beta chains from one specimen sequenced in a study of identifying expanded T cells in peripheral blood. TCRdb's copy holds only in-frame clones and misses some; the assay was immunoSEQ multiplex PCR. The data hold about 81,000 clones, with 84% observed a single time. Specimen: blood. Every receptor here comes from a person aged 18-70 years in good health.

The chain recombines TRBV7-5 with TRBJ2-7; no DNA check was done on the table's D call, TRBD2. TRBV7-5 is labeled a pseudogene. The CDR3 contains 15 residues. The DNA of the CDR3 is TGTGCCAGAAGCCCCGCGGGCAGTCGTTCCTACGAGCAGTACTTC. Amino acid sequence: CARSPAGSRSYEQYF.

The chain is built from TRBV27 and TRBJ1-5; 7 bases are shared with TRBD1. Germline V gives CDR1 MNHEY, CDR2 SMNVEV (reference sequence). The V segment lost 2 bases and the J segment 10 bases; nucleotides outside the gene matches: 8. The CDR3 is 14 amino acids. The CDR3 region is CASSLRGQVRPQHF. In DNA, the CDR3 is TGTGCCAGCAGTTTAAGGGGGCAGGTCCGACCCCAGCATTTT.

This clone was recorded a few times. V and J are TRBV5-5 and TRBJ1-5; 8 positions match TRBD1. The CDR3 is made up of 15 amino acids. The germline gives CDR1 SGHKS, CDR2 YYEKEE (reference sequence). V shed 2 bases and J 4 bases; nucleotides not matched to a gene: 5. CDR3: CASSFQGAGNQPQHF. CDR3 bases: TGTGCCAGCAGCTTTCAGGGGGCCGGGAATCAGCCCCAGCATTTT.

This chain connects TRBV28 to TRBJ2-1, with 10 bases matching TRBD2. The CDR3 runs to 17 residues. Germline V lookup: CDR1 MDHEN, CDR2 SYDVKM. With V trimmed by 6 bases and J by 4 bases, 12 bases remained unmatched. The CDR3 DNA follows: TGTGCCAGCAGGGGGCGACTAGCGGGCCTGGGATACAATGAGCAGTTCTTC. Translating it yields CASRGRLAGLGYNEQFF.

This chain connects TRBV19 to TRBJ2-1; tentatively, D is TRBD2 (6 bases). Germline values: CDR1 LNHDA, CDR2 SQIVND (reference sequence). The CDR3 is made up of 14 amino acids. V was pared by 3 bases and J by 4 bases, with 10 bases between. The CDR3 loop is CASSMSREYNEQFF. The CDR3, as DNA: TGTGCCAGTAGTATGTCCCGGGAGTACAATGAGCAGTTCTTC.

The V gene is TRBV7-9, the J gene TRBJ1-5, with D possibly being TRBD1 (5 bases). This CDR3 has 13 residues. Germline V lookup: CDR1 SEHNR, CDR2 FQNEAQ (reference sequence). Trimming pared 4 bases from V and 1 base from J, leaving 5 bases between. This chain's CDR3 is CASSWDSNQPQHF. The CDR3 region has the DNA TGTGCCAGCAGCTGGGACAGCAATCAGCCCCAGCATTTT.

The CDR3 coding sequence is TGTGCCAGAATAAGCAACAGGGGGCAAGAGACCCAGTACTTC. Residues: CARISNRGQETQYF. V usage is TRBV28 and J usage is TRBJ2-5; 8 nucleotides agree with TRBD1. With 9 bases clipped from V and 2 bases from J, the junction kept 8 bases outside the gene matches. This CDR3 comprises 14 residues. Germline lookup yields CDR1 MDHEN and CDR2 SYDVKM.

The rearrangement links TRBV10-2 to TRBJ1-3; D possibly corresponds to TRBD1 (5 bases). Looked up from germline, CDR1 is WSHSY and CDR2 is SAAADI. The germline V and J ends were trimmed by 7 bases and 2 bases, with 24 bases remaining between them. This CDR3 is 18 amino acids long. CDR3 DNA: TGCGCCAGCACCGAGTGGATTTCTCCGGGAGGGGCTGGAAACACCATATATTTT. Its translation is CASTEWISPGGAGNTIYF.